Each of the 25 T cell receptor beta chains below was sequenced from the same sample in a study of T cells in Graves' hyperthyroidism and ophthalmopathy. TCR beta CDR3 region amplification was performed from RNA transcripts. Initially, a first-round RT-PCR of the TCR CDR3 employed the HTBI primer set. TCRdb redid the calling of the multiplex PCR reads with MiXCR, one entry per CDR3 protein. The sample includes fewer than 750,000 distinct CDR3 sequences, roughly 50% seen only once; the top ten take about 8%. The material sequenced was peripheral blood or thyroid tissue (not recorded which). These receptors all stem from a woman under 30 with Graves' hyperthyroidism.

This clonotype was found many times. The V gene is TRBV6-2 or TRBV6-3, the J gene TRBJ2-6; 7 bases line up with TRBD1. Per the germline V gene, CDR1 is MNHEY and CDR2 is SVGEGT. V lost 8 bases and J lost 0; bases outside the gene matches: 4. This CDR3 spans 15 amino acids. The CDR3 nucleotides read TGTGCCAGCGCTGGACAGGACTCTGGGGCCAACGTCCTGACTTTC. Amino acid sequence: CASAGQDSGANVLTF.

This chain links TRBV29-1 with TRBJ1-1; TRBD1 matches 7 bases. Germline V gene sequence: CDR1 SQVTM, CDR2 ANQGSEA. This CDR3 is built from 13 residues. V trimming: 3 bases; J trimming: 5 bases; junction bases outside the gene matches: 6. The CDR3 protein is CSVEGTTGTEAFF. Here the CDR3 DNA reads TGCAGCGTTGAGGGAACGACAGGGACTGAAGCTTTCTTT. The whole variable domain, filled in from reference TRBV29-1 and TRBJ1-1, reads SAVISQKPSRDICQRGTSLTIQCQVDSQVTMMFWYRQQPGQSLTLIATANQGSEATYESGFVIDKFPISRPNLTFSTLTVSNMSPEDSSIYLCSVEGTTGTEAFFGQGTRLTVV.

The CDR3 loop reads CASSPASGQVDQPQHF. The CDR3 nucleotides are TGCGCCAGCAGCCCGGCCTCGGGACAGGTGGATCAGCCCCAGCATTTT. The chain joins TRBV4-1 to TRBJ1-5, with 8 bases matching TRBD1. The CDR3 has 16 amino acids. The germline V gene has CDR1 MGHRA and CDR2 YSYEKL. With V trimmed by 4 bases and J by 5 bases, 10 bases remained unmatched.

The chain joins TRBV28 to TRBJ2-7; 10 nucleotides line up with TRBD1. Germline assignment: CDR1 MDHEN and CDR2 SYDVKM. This CDR3 has 16 residues. Unmatched junction bases numbered 10, after V lost 6 bases and J lost 2 bases. Here the CDR3 DNA reads TGTGCCAGCAGCTTCCACCGGGACAGGGGTCCCTACGAGCAGTACTTC. Translation gives CASSFHRDRGPYEQYF.

Ten or more counts support this clonotype. Here the CDR3 reads CSAPGHSNYGYTF. DNA of the CDR3: TGCAGTGCTCCGGGACACTCTAACTATGGCTACACCTTC. The chain uses TRBV20-1 and TRBJ1-2, with D perhaps matching TRBD1 (6 bases). In germline, CDR1 is DFQATT, CDR2 SNEGSKA (reference sequence). Trimming took off 5 bases at V and 0 bases at J, with 10 bases between the two ends. The CDR3 extends over 13 amino acids.

V usage is TRBV20-1 and J usage is TRBJ2-2; D gene unclear. This CDR3 contains 14 residues. Germline V gives CDR1 DFQATT, CDR2 SNEGSKA (reference sequence). Trimming stripped 3 bases from V and 7 bases from J, with 15 bases between. The CDR3 DNA reads as TGCAGTGCTAGGAAGGAGCAACTCGACGGGGAGCTGTTTTTT. Encoded protein: CSARKEQLDGELFF.

This clonotype was recorded once. The rearrangement joins TRBV29-1 to TRBJ1-1; D ambiguous. CDR3 size: 11 residues. The germline V and J ends were trimmed by 4 bases and 4 bases, with 7 bases remaining between them. Per germline, CDR1 SQVTM and CDR2 ANQGSEA. The CDR3 protein is CSVVAGTEAFF. Here the CDR3 DNA reads TGCAGCGTTGTAGCAGGCACTGAAGCTTTCTTT. Using reference TRBV29-1 and TRBJ1-1 for the parts outside the CDR3, the full variable domain is SAVISQKPSRDICQRGTSLTIQCQVDSQVTMMFWYRQQPGQSLTLIATANQGSEATYESGFVIDKFPISRPNLTFSTLTVSNMSPEDSSIYLCSVVAGTEAFFGQGTRLTVV.

The rearrangement uses TRBV3-1 and TRBJ2-7; D is ambiguous. The germline V gene encodes CDR1 LGHDT and CDR2 YNNKEL (reference sequence). The CDR3 is made up of 14 amino acids. V was cut by 4 bases and J by 1 base, with 11 bases left in between. The CDR3 DNA is TGTGCCAGCAGCCCCCTTCTGGGGTCCTACGAGCAGTACTTC. Protein: CASSPLLGSYEQYF.

A remark on this clonotype: Lacking the conserved final phenylalanine or tryptophan, this CDR3 likely reflects a read error. This chain joins TRBV5-6 and TRBJ1-1, with D perhaps matching TRBD1 (5 bases). V shed 3 bases and J shed 1 base, with 10 bases lying between them. The CDR3 sequence is 14 residues long. The V gene's germline CDR1 is SGHDT and CDR2 YYEEEE. CDR3 sequence reads: CASSYPTANTEAFV. The CDR3 DNA reads as TGTGCCAGCAGCTACCCGACAGCGAACACTGAAGCTTTCGTT.

This sequence joins TRBV3-1 and TRBJ2-7; 10 bases align to TRBD1. The CDR3 loop spans 17 amino acids. V trimming: 2 bases; J trimming: 3 bases; junction bases outside the gene matches: 10. CDR1 and CDR2 from the germline V gene are LGHDT and YNNKEL (reference sequence). The CDR3 sequence: CASSQSSDRGRFYEQYF. The CDR3 DNA follows: TGTGCCAGCAGCCAATCATCCGACAGGGGGCGCTTCTACGAGCAGTACTTC.

This clonotype has only a few counts. The rearrangement joins TRBV12-3 or TRBV12-4 to TRBJ2-7; TRBD1 aligns across 7 bases. CDR3 length: 15 residues. Losses at the gene ends were 3 bases for V and 2 bases for J; bases not matched to a gene: 7. The CDR3 sequence is CASSFTGDGTYEQYF. CDR3 DNA sequence: TGTGCCAGCAGTTTCACAGGGGACGGGACCTACGAGCAGTACTTC.

This clonotype turned up a few times. The chain recombines TRBV7-6 with TRBJ2-5, with a tentative D call TRBD2 (6 bases). The DNA end favors TRBJ2-1, so the J call may be wrong. CDR1 and CDR2 from the germline V gene are SGHVS and FNYEAQ. CDR3 length: 15 residues. CDR3 bases: TGTGCCAGCAGCCCGCTTCCGGGGGTCTACAATGAGCAGTTCTTC. Translation gives CASSPLPGVYNEQFF.

This rearrangement joins TRBV9 to TRBJ1-2; possibly TRBD1 for D (5 bases). Per germline, CDR1 SGDLS and CDR2 YYNGEE. CDR3 size: 13 residues. V lost 2 bases to trimming and J lost 4 bases, with 9 bases between them. CDR3 DNA: TGTGCCAGCAGCGTGGATGGGGGCTATGGCTACACCTTC. Translation gives CASSVDGGYGYTF.

This sequence joins TRBV29-1 and TRBJ2-6, with D possibly TRBD2 on 6 matching bases. CDR3 length: 14 amino acids. V dropped 7 bases and J dropped 2 bases, with 12 bases sitting between them. CDR1 SQVTM and CDR2 ANQGSEA come from the germline V gene. The CDR3 reads CSAMPGAGANVLTF. In nucleotides, the CDR3 is TGCAGCGCCATGCCGGGGGCTGGGGCCAACGTCCTGACTTTC.

This clonotype showed up many times. The chain has TRBV5-1 and TRBJ2-7, with D tentatively TRBD2 (5 bases). This CDR3 spans 15 amino acids. Trimming removed 0 bases from V and 4 bases from J, with 14 bases in between. Germline-derived CDR1 and CDR2 are SGHRS and YFSETQ. CDR3 amino acids: CASSLAAGPFYEQYF. For the CDR3, the DNA is TGCGCCAGCAGCTTGGCCGCGGGCCCATTTTACGAGCAGTACTTC.

This clonotype occurred many times. The gene calls are TRBV29-1 and TRBJ1-1; D is unclear. The CDR3 consists of 12 residues. Per the germline V gene, CDR1 is SQVTM and CDR2 is ANQGSEA. The V gene lost 3 bases and the J gene lost 2 bases, with 7 bases spanning the gap. This CDR3 reads CSVEKGNTEAFF. The DNA for the CDR3 is TGCAGCGTTGAGAAGGGCAACACTGAAGCTTTCTTT.

This clonotype turned up a few times. The chain combines TRBV7-6 with TRBJ1-1, with D possibly TRBD1 on 6 matching bases. Trimming took off 5 bases at V and 4 bases at J, with 11 bases between the two ends. CDR3 length equals 13 residues. CDR1 and CDR2 (germline): SGHVS, FNYEAQ. The CDR3 is CASSRGAGTEAFF. In DNA, the CDR3 is TGTGCCAGCAGCAGGGGGGCTGGCACTGAAGCTTTCTTT.

In regard to this clonotype: A read error is possible here, since a much larger clone lies one base away. This chain uses TRBV20-1 with TRBJ2-2, with 9 nucleotides matching TRBD1. This CDR3 has 16 amino acids. V lost 0 bases and J lost 1; bases outside the gene matches: 3. Germline values: CDR1 DFQATT, CDR2 SNEGSKA (reference sequence). CDR3 protein: CSARDLGQGNTGELFF. DNA of the CDR3: TGCAGTGCTAGAGATCTGGGACAGGGGAACACCGGGGAGCTGTTTTTT.

The V and J genes are TRBV5-1 and TRBJ1-1; 7 bases line up with TRBD1. The CDR3 extends over 11 amino acids. After removal of 4 bases from V and 12 bases from J, the junction contained 6 bases not matched to a gene. Germline V gene data show CDR1 as SGHRS and CDR2 as YFSETQ. Here the CDR3 reads CASSQGGGTFF. CDR3 bases: TGCGCCAGCAGCCAAGGGGGCGGAACTTTCTTT.

The chain recombines TRBV2 with TRBJ2-7, with TRBD2 matching 12 bases. The germline V gene encodes CDR1 SNHLY and CDR2 FYNNEI. V lost 8 bases, J lost 2 bases, and 7 bases stayed unmatched. The CDR3 runs to 15 residues. This CDR3 is CASPTSGRGAYEQYF. The CDR3, as DNA: TGTGCCAGCCCGACTAGCGGGAGAGGGGCCTACGAGCAGTACTTC.

The chain combines TRBV9 with TRBJ1-5, with D perhaps matching TRBD2 (6 bases). The better agreement between TRBJ2-3 and the DNA end casts doubt on the J call. CDR1 and CDR2 from the germline V gene are SGDLS and YYNGEE. The CDR3 totals 14 residues. The DNA of the CDR3 is TGTGCCAGCAGCCCGGGACTTTCCGCAGATACGCAGTATTTT. Translating gives CASSPGLSADTQYF.

J is TRBJ1-4 and V is TRBV2; 7 positions match TRBD1. The CDR3 extends over 17 amino acids. J gave up 8 bases and V 6 bases, and 18 bases lay outside the gene matches. Germline CDR1 is SNHLY and CDR2 is FYNNEI. The CDR3: CASRYRTGGNTVEKLFF. DNA for the CDR3: TGTGCCAGCAGATACCGGACAGGAGGTAATACTGTGGAAAAACTGTTTTTT. Together with reference TRBV2 and TRBJ1-4, the CDR3 gives the full variable domain: EPEVTQTPSHQVTQMGQEVILRCVPISNHLYFYWYRQILGQKVEFLVSFYNNEISEKSEIFDDQFSVERPDGSNFTLKIRSTKLEDSAMYFCASRYRTGGNTVEKLFFGSGTQLSVL.

This clonotype was counted many times. The V gene is TRBV6-2 or TRBV6-3, the J gene TRBJ1-2; D gene uncertain. The germline V and J ends were trimmed by 1 base and 8 bases, with 5 bases remaining between them. Germline V gene data show CDR1 as MNHEY and CDR2 as SVGEGT. The CDR3 is 11 residues long. For the CDR3, the DNA is TGTGCCAGCAGTTACTATTGGGGCTACACCTTC. Its protein product is CASSYYWGYTF.

The chain carries TRBV20-1 and TRBJ1-6; 8 positions agree with TRBD1. V lost 6 bases to trimming and J lost 7 bases; unmatched junction nucleotides: 2. The CDR3 spans 12 residues. Germline CDR1 is DFQATT and CDR2 is SNEGSKA (reference sequence). CDR3 bases: TGCAGTGCCAGGACAGGGAATTCACCCCTCCACTTT. Protein: CSARTGNSPLHF.

V gene TRBV6-6 combines with J gene TRBJ1-1; 7 nucleotides agree with TRBD1. CDR1 and CDR2 (germline): MNHNY, SVGAGI (reference sequence). With V trimmed by 3 bases and J by 4 bases, 14 bases remained unmatched. The CDR3 spans 17 residues. This chain's CDR3 is CASSYRPGQVRGTEAFF. Written as DNA, the CDR3 is TGTGCCAGCAGTTATCGTCCAGGACAGGTCCGGGGCACTGAAGCTTTCTTT.